The 2 T cell receptor beta chains below all came from one sample that was sequenced in a study of Graves' ophthalmopathy and Graves' hyperthyroidism. CDR3 regions of TCR beta were amplified from RNA transcripts. Following a first-round RT-PCR that used HTBI primers, a second-round multiplex PCR was carried out. Each CDR3 protein gets one entry after TCRdb re-called the multiplex PCR reads with MiXCR. The table lists about 160,000 distinct CDR3 sequences, 30% to 45% of them singletons. The sequenced sample consisted of peripheral blood. Every receptor here comes from a woman aged 40 to 50 with Graves' ophthalmopathy.

The J gene is TRBJ1-2, the V gene TRBV28, with TRBD1 as a possible D gene (5 bases). The germline V gene encodes CDR1 MDHEN and CDR2 SYDVKM. The CDR3 is made up of 13 amino acids. The V and J ends lost 6 bases and 4 bases respectively, with 12 bases between them. CDR3 sequence (DNA): TGTGCCAGCAGCAGACAGAAACCCTATGGCTACACCTTC. It codes for CASSRQKPYGYTF.

This clonotype was detected many times. The chain recombines TRBV10-2 with TRBJ1-2, with D perhaps TRBD1 (5 bases). Germline loops: CDR1 WSHSY, CDR2 SAAADI. Trimming left V 8 bases short and J 7 bases short, with 14 bases between. The CDR3 runs 12 residues. The CDR3 reads CASAGTAVGYTF. The CDR3 DNA is TGCGCCAGCGCAGGGACCGCGGTTGGCTACACCTTC.